The 28 T cell receptor beta chains below were found in one sample sequenced in a study of blood T cell repertoires in COVID-19. Clones were sequenced by immunoSEQ multiplex PCR, and TCRdb holds only the in-frame ones, with some missing. Here the sample spans around 250,000 clones, approximately 83% being singletons. Source material: peripheral blood. The receptor source for this set is a man aged 25 to 40 who had recovered from COVID-19.

This chain connects TRBV3-1 (or the pseudogene TRBV3-2) to TRBJ2-5, with 11 bases lining up with TRBD2. With V trimmed by 4 bases and J by 8 bases, 6 bases remained unmatched. CDR3 length: 14 residues. The germline CDR1 and CDR2 sequences are LGHDT and YNNKEL (reference sequence). CDR3 sequence: CASSRATSGATQYF. The CDR3 nucleotides read TGTGCCAGCAGCCGAGCGACTAGCGGGGCTACCCAGTACTTC.

The chain recombines TRBV7-9 with TRBJ1-2, with D perhaps matching TRBD1 (5 bases). Germline values: CDR1 SEHNR, CDR2 FQNEAQ (reference sequence). The CDR3 consists of 13 residues. The V and J ends lost 5 bases and 4 bases respectively, with 11 bases between them. CDR3 in amino acids: CASSPDGGYGYTF. The CDR3 DNA sequence: TGTGCCAGCAGCCCGGACGGGGGCTATGGCTACACCTTC.

V usage is TRBV2 and J usage is TRBJ2-1, with TRBD1 matching over 8 bases. The germline V gene has CDR1 SNHLY and CDR2 FYNNEI. Trimming cost V 6 bases and J 5 bases; bases outside gene matches: 9. The CDR3 is made up of 15 amino acids. The DNA of the CDR3 is TGTGCCAGCAGCGGTCCCGGGACAGGCAACAATGAGCAGTTCTTC. Amino acid sequence: CASSGPGTGNNEQFF.

This clone has a count of ten or more. The rearrangement links TRBV18 to TRBJ1-3, with no clear D. The V and J ends lost 3 bases and 0 bases respectively, with 15 bases between them. This CDR3 region has 17 residues. Germline V lookup: CDR1 KGHSH, CDR2 LQKENI. CDR3 DNA: TGTGCCAGCTCACCCTGGCAAACCCAAACCTCTGGAAACACCATATATTTT. Amino acid sequence: CASSPWQTQTSGNTIYF.

This clone has a handful of counts. The rearrangement links TRBV6-1 to TRBJ1-2; TRBD1 is a possible D gene (5 bases). The germline V gene has CDR1 MNHNS and CDR2 SASEGT. This CDR3 is 16 amino acids long. V was clipped by 2 bases and J by 2 bases, with 15 bases between them. CDR3 nucleotide sequence: TGTGCCAGCAGTGAAAAAAGTCAGGGCTCAAACTATGGCTACACCTTC. Translation: CASSEKSQGSNYGYTF.

This clone was picked up a small number of times. The V call is TRBV2, the J call TRBJ1-5; D ambiguous. The germline CDR1 and CDR2 sequences are SNHLY and FYNNEI. CDR3 length: 11 residues. V was cut by 3 bases and J by 13 bases, with 10 bases left in between. DNA for the CDR3: TGTGCCAGCAGTGAGGAGCATAATCAGCATTTT. Its protein product is CASSEEHNQHF.

This clone has a handful of counts. The gene calls are TRBV10-3 and TRBJ1-6; the D gene is possibly TRBD1 (5 bases). This CDR3 has 13 residues. The germline gives CDR1 ENHRY, CDR2 SYGVKD. Trimming pared 8 bases from V and 7 bases from J, leaving 12 bases between. The CDR3 sequence is CAIGNGGNSPLHF. In nucleotides, the CDR3 is TGTGCCATCGGAAACGGGGGAAATTCACCCCTCCACTTT.

The V gene is TRBV7-6, the J gene TRBJ2-1; D may be TRBD1 (6 bases). CDR1 is SGHVS and CDR2 is FNYEAQ in the germline V gene. This CDR3 is 13 amino acids long. Trimming left V 4 bases short and J 5 bases short, with 9 bases between. The CDR3 loop is CASSSRDNNEQFF. DNA for the CDR3: TGTGCCAGCAGCTCCCGGGACAACAATGAGCAGTTCTTC. The full variable domain, with the rest looked up from reference TRBV7-6 and TRBJ2-1, is GAGVSQSPRYKVTKRGQDVALRCDPISGHVSLYWYRQALGQGPEFLTYFNYEAQQDKSGLPNDRFSAERPEGSISTLTIQRTEQRDSAMYRCASSSRDNNEQFFGPGTRLTVL.

The chain couples TRBV29-1 to TRBJ2-5, with 9 positions matching TRBD1. CDR1 is SQVTM and CDR2 is ANQGSEA in the germline V gene. The J segment lost 4 bases and the V segment lost 8 bases, leaving 8 bases of the junction unmatched. The CDR3 totals 13 residues. In DNA form, the CDR3 reads TGCAGCACCCCGACAGGGGGGCGAGAGACCCAGTACTTC. This codes for CSTPTGGRETQYF.

This rearrangement joins TRBV9 to TRBJ1-6; D possibly corresponds to TRBD1 (6 bases). V lost 3 bases and J 6 bases, leaving 13 bases between the germline ends. The germline gives CDR1 SGDLS, CDR2 YYNGEE. The length of the CDR3 is 15 residues. The CDR3 DNA follows: TGTGCCAGCAGCGCGACAGGACGGGGTAATTCACCCCTCCACTTT. Translated, it gives CASSATGRGNSPLHF.

The CDR3 bases are TGTGCCAGCAGTCAAAGTAGGGAGTCCCAGTACTTC. Translating gives CASSQSRESQYF. This chain connects TRBV7-2 to TRBJ2-5, with D possibly being TRBD2 (5 bases). V shed 6 bases and J shed 9 bases, with 14 bases lying between them. The CDR3 totals 12 residues. Germline V lookup: CDR1 SGHTA, CDR2 FQGNSA.

V and J are TRBV3-1 (or the pseudogene TRBV3-2) and TRBJ2-2; 9 bases map to TRBD2. Trimming cost V 0 bases and J 6 bases; bases outside gene matches: 5. Germline lookup yields CDR1 LGHDT and CDR2 YNNKEL (reference sequence). This CDR3 contains 16 residues. The CDR3 loop is CASSQDHLAGSGELFF. CDR3 bases: TGTGCCAGCAGCCAAGATCATCTAGCGGGGTCCGGGGAGCTGTTTTTT.

This clone was recorded only once. The rearrangement uses TRBV6-5 and TRBJ1-1; TRBD1 is a possible D gene (5 bases). V was shortened by 2 bases and J by 1 base, with 8 bases between the two germline ends. The CDR3 covers 14 residues. Germline CDR1 and CDR2: MNHEY and SVGAGI. The CDR3 sequence is CASSYQRGNTEAFF. CDR3 coding DNA: TGTGCCAGCAGTTACCAAAGGGGGAACACTGAAGCTTTCTTT.

The chain is built from TRBV2 and TRBJ2-5, with 8 bases that match TRBD2. The junction had 9 bases not matched to a gene; V was cut back by 8 bases and J by 1 base. Germline V CDR1 and CDR2: SNHLY, FYNNEI. This CDR3 has 15 amino acids. In DNA, the CDR3 is TGTGCCAGCCCTGCCTCCGCGGGGGGCCAAGAGACCCAGTACTTC. This translates into CASPASAGGQETQYF.

The chain recombines TRBV5-1 with TRBJ2-1, with D maybe TRBD2 (5 bases). The ends were cut back, 0 bases at V and 0 bases at J, with 7 bases in the middle. CDR1 SGHRS and CDR2 YFSETQ come from the germline V gene. The length of the CDR3 is 15 residues. CDR3 coding DNA: TGCGCCAGCAGCTTGGAGGCGGGCTCCTACAATGAGCAGTTCTTC. It is translated as CASSLEAGSYNEQFF.

The J gene is TRBJ1-3, the V gene TRBV19; TRBD1 agrees at 8 bases. The V and J ends lost 6 bases and 3 bases, in that order; junction bases with no gene match: 13. CDR3 size: 17 residues. CDR1 is LNHDA and CDR2 is SQIVND in the germline V gene (reference sequence). The CDR3 spells CASRTDPATGDGNTIYF. The CDR3 DNA reads as TGTGCCAGTAGGACAGATCCCGCGACAGGGGATGGAAACACCATATATTTT.

The chain has TRBV5-8 and TRBJ2-3; TRBD2 agrees at 7 bases. Trimming removed 0 bases from V and 3 bases from J; junction bases left unmatched: 7. CDR1 and CDR2 from the germline V gene are SGHTS and YDEGEE. The CDR3 loop spans 16 amino acids. As DNA, the CDR3 is TGTGCCAGCAGCTTGGTACTAGCGTCATTAACAGATACGCAGTATTTT. Translating gives CASSLVLASLTDTQYF. Combining the CDR3 with reference TRBV5-8 and TRBJ2-3 gives the whole variable domain EAGVTQSPTHLIKTRGQQATLRCSPISGHTSVYWYQQALGLGLQFLLWYDEGEERNRGNFPPRFSGRQFPNYSSELNVNALELEDSALYLCASSLVLASLTDTQYFGPGTRLTVL.

This chain joins TRBV2 and TRBJ2-7; 9 bases match TRBD1. There are 12 residues in the CDR3. Looked up from germline, CDR1 is SNHLY and CDR2 is FYNNEI. J was trimmed by 4 bases and V by 7 bases; bases with no gene match: 2. CDR3 DNA: TGTGCCAGCAAGGACAGGGGTTACGAGCAGTACTTC. It codes for CASKDRGYEQYF.

The V call is TRBV6-5, the J call TRBJ1-5; a possible D gene is TRBD1 (6 bases). This CDR3 contains 16 residues. V dropped 2 bases and J dropped 1 base, with 12 bases sitting between them. The germline V gene has CDR1 MNHEY and CDR2 SVGAGI. The CDR3 spells CASSYGGHRSNQPQHF. CDR3 DNA sequence: TGTGCCAGCAGTTACGGGGGACACAGGAGCAATCAGCCCCAGCATTTT.

The chain links TRBV6-2 or TRBV6-3 to TRBJ1-2; D is uncertain. V was cut by 2 bases and J by 5 bases, with 6 bases left in between. The CDR3 contains 12 residues. Germline loops: CDR1 MNHEY, CDR2 SVGEGT. The CDR3 sequence: CASSYPPYGYTF. The DNA of the CDR3 is TGTGCCAGCAGTTACCCCCCTTATGGCTACACCTTC.

This chain joins TRBV9 and TRBJ1-2; 7 nucleotides match TRBD1. The V and J ends lost 4 bases and 4 bases, in that order; junction bases with no gene match: 10. This CDR3 spans 15 amino acids. From germline, CDR1 is SGDLS and CDR2 YYNGEE. CDR3 protein: CASSRGQRTGYGYTF. The CDR3 nucleotides are TGTGCCAGCAGCCGGGGACAGCGGACGGGCTATGGCTACACCTTC.

This chain connects TRBV18 to TRBJ1-1; 7 bases map to TRBD1. The ends lost 1 base at V and 1 base at J; junction bases unmatched: 6. Germline V gene sequence: CDR1 KGHSH, CDR2 LQKENI. This CDR3 region has 16 residues. CDR3 sequence reads: CASSPQRQGQNTEAFF. The CDR3 nucleotides read TGTGCCAGCTCACCACAGAGACAGGGACAGAACACTGAAGCTTTCTTT.

The chain is built from TRBV7-9 and TRBJ1-5; TRBD1 is a possible D gene (6 bases). Germline CDR1 and CDR2: SEHNR and FQNEAQ (reference sequence). V lost 1 base to trimming and J lost 1 base, with 14 bases between them. There are 17 residues in the CDR3. The CDR3 nucleotides read TGTGCCAGCAGCTTAGTTCCCGCGGGGGCGAGCAATCAGCCCCAGCATTTT. Protein sequence: CASSLVPAGASNQPQHF.

Turning to this clone: Other DNA sequences of this sample code for an identical CDR3. This chain links TRBV18 with TRBJ1-2; D perhaps matches TRBD1 (6 bases). Per the germline V gene, CDR1 is KGHSH and CDR2 is LQKENI. The CDR3 covers 15 residues. The ends were cut back, 1 base at V and 3 bases at J, with 12 bases in the middle. As DNA, the CDR3 is TGTGCCAGCTCACCACTAGAGGACAGCTACTATGGCTACACCTTC. Translation: CASSPLEDSYYGYTF.

The chain combines TRBV15 with TRBJ1-6; weak D call: TRBD1 (5 bases). Germline values: CDR1 LNHNV, CDR2 YYDKDF (reference sequence). The CDR3 has 15 residues. Trimming shortened V by 4 bases and J by 10 bases, and 17 bases separated the two germline ends. The CDR3 loop reads CATSTAGGGGSPLHF. The DNA for the CDR3 is TGTGCCACCAGCACGGCGGGTGGGGGAGGCTCACCCCTCCACTTT.

V is TRBV6-6 and J is TRBJ1-6, with a possible D match to TRBD1 (6 bases). The CDR3 contains 15 residues. Deletions cut 8 bases from V and 4 bases from J, with 15 bases between. Germline V gene data show CDR1 as MNHNY and CDR2 as SVGAGI (reference sequence). For the CDR3, the DNA is TGTGCCAGCTACCTCTTAGGACAGTATAATTCACCCCTCCACTTT. Amino acid sequence: CASYLLGQYNSPLHF.

This clone was counted a few times. The chain has TRBV5-1 and TRBJ1-2, with TRBD1 identical over 7 bases. The CDR3 is made up of 13 amino acids. CDR1 SGHRS and CDR2 YFSETQ come from the germline V gene. V trimming: 1 base; J trimming: 7 bases; junction bases outside the gene matches: 4. DNA for the CDR3: TGCGCCAGCAGCTTGCGACAGGGCGGTGGCTACACCTTC. This translates into CASSLRQGGGYTF.

This clone was observed a few times. This sequence joins TRBV5-4 and TRBJ1-2, with 7 bases aligning to TRBD1. With 3 bases clipped from V and 8 bases from J, the junction kept 7 bases outside the gene matches. Germline CDR1 is SGHNT and CDR2 is YYREEE (reference sequence). CDR3 length: 13 residues. CDR3 protein: CASSSQGMGGYTF. The CDR3, as DNA: TGTGCCAGCAGCTCACAGGGGATGGGCGGCTACACCTTC.